The rows below give T cell receptor beta chains drawn from one sample of a study of CD4 and CD8 cells across lung adenocarcinoma regions. TCRdb re-called the PCR reads through MiXCR, storing one row per CDR3 protein. The sample holds about 25,000 distinct CDR3 sequences, around 56% seen once. Sequences were obtained from CD8+ T cells from the center of a lung tumor. These receptors were obtained from a male donor with lung adenocarcinoma. The CD4 and CD8 labels of this study may be unreliable. Both conserved end residues are part of each CDR3.

J | V | CDR3
TRBJ2-5 | TRBV27 | CASRGRGGIAKETQYF
. | TRBV28 | CAGSVGRAKETQYF
TRBJ1-2 | TRBV28 | CASRGGPSDGYTF
TRBJ2-4 | TRBV10-3 | CLSRLAGVGAKNMQYF
TRBJ2-4 | TRBV27 | CAGRPAGAAKKIQYF
TRBJ2-1 | TRBV11-3 | CASSPGLAGRNEQFF
TRBJ2-1 | TRBV7-8 | CASSLEGTPYNEQLF
TRBJ2-5 | TRBV5-1 | CASSLEPGGPETQYF
TRBJ2-3 | TRBV6-1 | CASDTGPWTKNMQYF
. | TRBV27 | CASTMRWGYEQYF
TRBJ1-4 | TRBV28 | CASSLGQGANEKLFF
. | TRBV6-1 | CAGGGGGGDKDTQYF
TRBJ1-2 | TRBV7-2 | CASSFGAPLGGYTF
TRBJ2-3 | TRBV27 | CASSALAGTDTQYF
TRBJ2-3 | TRBV7-2 | CASSHLFNSPDTQYF
TRBJ2-1 | TRBV7-2 | CASSLASVNEQFF
TRBJ2-4 | TRBV6-1 | CASSTGRRAADTQYF
TRBJ2-3 | TRBV12-3/TRBV12-4 | CASSFRTVNTQYF
TRBJ2-5 | TRBV9 | CASSFRTSGGETQYF
TRBJ2-1 | TRBV3-1 | CASSLRQGSSYNEQFF
TRBJ2-3 | TRBV6-5 | CASSYGRLGTDALYF
TRBJ2-4 | TRBV6-1 | CARGLWAKNTQYF
TRBJ2-3 | TRBV6-1 | CASRVLGGKDTQYF
TRBJ2-4 | TRBV6-1 | CVSRVAGTGARNTQYF
. | TRBV7-2 | CASSVSGPLATDMQYF